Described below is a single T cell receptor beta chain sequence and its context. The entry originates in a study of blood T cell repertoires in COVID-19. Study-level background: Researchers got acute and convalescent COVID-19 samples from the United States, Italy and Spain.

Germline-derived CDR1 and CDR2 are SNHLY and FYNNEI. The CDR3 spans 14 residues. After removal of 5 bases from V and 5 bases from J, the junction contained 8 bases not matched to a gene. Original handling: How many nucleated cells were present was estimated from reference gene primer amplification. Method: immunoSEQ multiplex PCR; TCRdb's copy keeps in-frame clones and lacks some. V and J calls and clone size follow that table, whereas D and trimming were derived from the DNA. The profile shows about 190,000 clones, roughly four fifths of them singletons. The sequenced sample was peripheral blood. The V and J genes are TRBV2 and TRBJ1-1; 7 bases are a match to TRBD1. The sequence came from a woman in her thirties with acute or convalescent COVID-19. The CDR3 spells CASSIGGKRTEAFF. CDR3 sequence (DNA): TGTGCCAGCAGTATAGGGGGCAAGAGGACTGAAGCTTTCTTT.